The rows below give T cell receptor beta chains drawn from one sample of a study of OX40 agonist ivuxolimab in advanced cancers. Only in-frame clones appear in the TCRdb table, and some are missing; sequencing was by immunoSEQ multiplex PCR. The sample has 75,000 to 90,000 clones, approximately 84% seen once. The source was CD4+ or CD8+ T cells sorted from blood, collected in a trial of the OX40 agonist ivuxolimab. The receptors here all came from an adult with an advanced solid tumor such as melanoma, head and neck, liver or kidney cancer. CDR3s include the opening cysteine and the closing phenylalanine or tryptophan. The D gene is left open where the match is weak. Only part of the rows carry a size: once, few, many, or a class if the clone is expanded.

j_call,d_call,clone_size,v_call,cdr3_nt,cdr3_aa
TRBJ2-7,NA,NA,TRBV5-5,TGTGCCAGCGGCCCAAGGGGATACGAGCAGTACTTC,CASGPRGYEQYF
TRBJ2-2,TRBD1,NA,TRBV7-2,TGTGCCAGCAGCCATCGCGGGACAGGGGGCTTCACCGGGGAGCTGTTTTTT,CASSHRGTGGFTGELFF
TRBJ2-3,NA,NA,TRBV7-9,TGTGCCAGCAGCTTCGGTGCTTACACAGATACGCAGTATTTT,CASSFGAYTDTQYF
TRBJ1-2,TRBD1,NA,TRBV10-3,TGTGCCAGCAGTGCCAGACAGGGGGTTAACTATGGCTACACCTTC,CASSARQGVNYGYTF
TRBJ2-5,NA,NA,TRBV11-2,TGTGCCAGCAGCTTAGAACTGTCGGAGACCCAGTACTTC,CASSLELSETQYF
TRBJ2-3,NA,NA,TRBV7-2,TGTGCCAGCAGCACCGGACCTGAGGTATGGGATACGCAGTATTTT,CASSTGPEVWDTQYF
TRBJ2-1,NA,NA,TRBV9,TGTGCCAGCAGCCCCAGACTGAGCGGCGCCAGGGATGAGCAGTTCTTC,CASSPRLSGARDEQFF
TRBJ1-1,NA,NA,TRBV7-2,TGTGCCAGCAGCTCCGGGTCCAACACTGAAGCTTTCTTT,CASSSGSNTEAFF
TRBJ2-1,NA,NA,TRBV6-6,TGTGCCAGCAGAAACACGACCGCGGGGAATGAGCAGTTCTTC,CASRNTTAGNEQFF
TRBJ2-7,TRBD2,NA,TRBV19,TGTGCCAGTACCCCGGGGACTAGCGGGAGCTACGAGCAGTACTTC,CASTPGTSGSYEQYF
TRBJ1-1,NA,NA,TRBV29-1,TGCAGCGTTCTGCGCAGGACCGGGGACACTGAAGCTTTCTTT,CSVLRRTGDTEAFF
TRBJ1-1,TRBD1,NA,TRBV5-6,TGTGCCAGCAGCTTGTGGGACAGGGCGGTAGCTGAAGCTTTCTTT,CASSLWDRAVAEAFF
TRBJ2-7,NA,NA,TRBV4-3,TGCGCCAGCAGCCAAGATACGTCAGGCATACCCGGACAGCGCTCCTACGAGCAGTACTTC,CASSQDTSGIPGQRSYEQYF
TRBJ2-1,TRBD2,NA,TRBV19,TGTGCCAGTAGTACCCTCACGGGAGGGTACAATGAGCAGTTCTTC,CASSTLTGGYNEQFF
TRBJ2-5,TRBD2,NA,TRBV9,TGTGCCAGCAGTCAAAACCCGGGAGGAACCCAAGAGACCCAGTACTTC,CASSQNPGGTQETQYF
TRBJ2-7,TRBD2,once,TRBV7-2,TGTGCCAGCAGCTTGGGACTAGCGGGAGAGCAGTACTTC,CASSLGLAGEQYF
TRBJ2-5,NA,once,TRBV19,TGTGCCAGTAGCATAAAGGCGACGGGACCCCGAGAGACCCAGTACTTC,CASSIKATGPRETQYF
TRBJ2-5,TRBD1,NA,TRBV18,TGTGCCAGCTCACCACAACAGGGGACGGAAGAGACCCAGTACTTC,CASSPQQGTEETQYF
TRBJ1-1,NA,NA,TRBV7-3,TGTGCCAGCAGCTTATCGGATTCGCCGACGACTGAAGCTTTCTTT,CASSLSDSPTTEAFF
TRBJ2-2,NA,NA,TRBV19,TGTGCCAGTAGCCGGACAGAAGTAGCAGCGAACACCGGGGAGCTGTTTTTT,CASSRTEVAANTGELFF
TRBJ2-2,TRBD1,NA,TRBV9,TGTGCCAGCAGCGCTCGGACAGGGCCGAACACCGGGGAGCTGTTTTTT,CASSARTGPNTGELFF
TRBJ1-3,NA,NA,TRBV14,TGTGCCAGCAGCTACGACATCCTGGGAAACACCATATATTTT,CASSYDILGNTIYF
TRBJ1-1,NA,NA,TRBV6-5,TGTGCCAGCAGAACACAGGCCCCTGGACGGCAGGCTTTCTTT,CASRTQAPGRQAFF
TRBJ2-7,TRBD1,NA,TRBV5-6,TGTGCCAGCAGCATCCGCGGACAGGGGGCGAACTCCTACGAGCAGTACTTC,CASSIRGQGANSYEQYF
TRBJ1-3,NA,NA,TRBV12-5,TGTGCTAGTGGTTTGGTACTGGGCGGCAGCTCTGGAAACACCATATATTTT,CASGLVLGGSSGNTIYF
TRBJ1-2,TRBD1,NA,TRBV30,TGTGCCTGGAGGACAGGGGGACTCTATGGCTACACCTTC,CAWRTGGLYGYTF
TRBJ2-1,TRBD1,NA,TRBV13,TGTGCCAGCAGCTTTCTGGCAGGGGGTCACTGGGAGCAGTTCTTC,CASSFLAGGHWEQFF
TRBJ2-3,NA,NA,TRBV7-9,TGTGCCAGCAGCTTAGGGGATAGCACAGATACGCAGTATTTT,CASSLGDSTDTQYF
TRBJ1-6,NA,NA,TRBV7-9,TGTGCCAGCAGCGTATTGGGCAGCTCCTATAATTCACCCCTCCACTTT,CASSVLGSSYNSPLHF
TRBJ1-2,TRBD1,NA,TRBV9,TGTGCCAGCAGCGTAGGCCCAGGGGGCTATGGCTACACCTTC,CASSVGPGGYGYTF
TRBJ1-1,NA,few,TRBV11-3,TGTGCCAGCAGCTTAGGGCCGGGGCTGAACACTGAAGCTTTCTTT,CASSLGPGLNTEAFF
TRBJ2-2,NA,NA,TRBV7-2,TGTGCCAGCAGCTTGGGACTTCTGAACACCGGGGAGCTGTTTTTT,CASSLGLLNTGELFF
TRBJ1-2,TRBD1,NA,TRBV6-5,TGTGCCAGCAGGTACCTACAGGGGCTGATTCATGGCTACACCTTC,CASRYLQGLIHGYTF
TRBJ2-7,NA,NA,TRBV7-2,TGTGCCAGCAGCTTACAGCCAGGGTCCTACGAGCAGTACTTC,CASSLQPGSYEQYF
TRBJ2-2,NA,NA,TRBV15,TGTGCCACTAGCCCCAGGAGGGCCACCGGGGAGCTGTTTTTT,CATSPRRATGELFF
TRBJ2-4,NA,NA,TRBV2,TGTGCCAGCAGTGATGCAGGGAAACTCAGAGCCAAAAACATTCAGTACTTC,CASSDAGKLRAKNIQYF
TRBJ1-2,NA,NA,TRBV19,TGTGCCAGTAGTATAGCGGCGGCGAGGGATGGCTACACCTTC,CASSIAAARDGYTF
TRBJ1-2,NA,NA,TRBV5-6,TGTGCCAGCAGCTTGGTTCAGTATGGCTACACCTTC,CASSLVQYGYTF
TRBJ2-3,NA,NA,TRBV21-1,TGTGCCAGCAGCAAATGGACAGGCGGAGAGGTGGATACGCAGTATTTT,CASSKWTGGEVDTQYF
TRBJ1-1,NA,NA,TRBV7-2,TGTGCCAGCAGCTTGGGAGTGGGGAACACTGAAGCTTTCTTT,CASSLGVGNTEAFF
TRBJ2-1,TRBD2,NA,TRBV7-9,TGTGCCAGCAGCTTAGATCGGCGGGGGTTTTCCTCCTCCTACAATGAGCAGTTCTTC,CASSLDRRGFSSSYNEQFF
TRBJ1-3,TRBD1,NA,TRBV5-1,TGCGCCAGCAGCTTGAACCGGGACAGGCAGACCTCGGGGGGAAACACCATATATTTT,CASSLNRDRQTSGGNTIYF
TRBJ1-6,NA,few,TRBV2,TGTGCCAGCAGTGAACTTGCTAATTCACCCCTCCACTTT,CASSELANSPLHF
TRBJ2-5,NA,NA,TRBV7-9,TGTGCCAGCAGCTTAGTGGGTGGAGAGACCCAGTACTTC,CASSLVGGETQYF
TRBJ2-3,TRBD2,NA,TRBV25-1,TGTGCCAGCAGTGGGGGGGGATCAGATACGCAGTATTTT,CASSGGGSDTQYF
TRBJ1-5,NA,NA,TRBV19,TGTGCCAGTAGTACCTCAACAAGGGGTAGCAATCAGCCCCAGCATTTT,CASSTSTRGSNQPQHF
TRBJ2-7,NA,NA,TRBV5-1,TGCGCCAGCAGCTCCTCTGGGGTCTACGAGCAGTACTTC,CASSSSGVYEQYF
TRBJ2-1,NA,NA,TRBV25-1,TGTGCCAGCTCAAGAGGGGAGGAGCAGTTCTTC,CASSRGEEQFF
TRBJ2-1,NA,NA,TRBV18,TGTGCCAGCTCACCGGGACCCTCCTCCTACAATGAGCAGTTCTTC,CASSPGPSSYNEQFF
TRBJ1-2,NA,NA,TRBV2,TGTGCCAGCCCACGACGATCTAACGGCTACACCTTC,CASPRRSNGYTF
TRBJ2-5,TRBD2,NA,TRBV27,TGTGCCAGCAGTTTATTCGGGACTACTTCCCAAGAGACCCAGTACTTC,CASSLFGTTSQETQYF
TRBJ1-2,NA,NA,TRBV6-6,TGTGCCAGCAGTTACCCCGACGGCTCTAACTATGGCTACACCTTC,CASSYPDGSNYGYTF
TRBJ2-7,TRBD2,NA,TRBV5-1,TGCGCCAGCAGCTCCTCCGGGACTAGCAGGTGGGAGCAGTACTTC,CASSSSGTSRWEQYF
TRBJ1-2,NA,NA,TRBV2,TGTGCCAGCAAAGGGGGGCTTAATTCCTTAGCTAACTATGGCTACACCTTC,CASKGGLNSLANYGYTF
TRBJ1-1,TRBD1,NA,TRBV18,TGTGCCAGCTCACCGGACAGGGGGAACACTGAAGCTTTCTTT,CASSPDRGNTEAFF
TRBJ2-7,TRBD2,NA,TRBV5-5,TGTGCCAGTCGAAGGGGAGGGGACTCCTACGAGCAGTACTTC,CASRRGGDSYEQYF
TRBJ2-1,NA,NA,TRBV11-2,TGTGCCAGCAGCTTGGGTCCCTACAATGAGCAGTTCTTC,CASSLGPYNEQFF
TRBJ2-1,NA,NA,TRBV19,TGTGCCAGTAGTGCCGACAGGGCGGGGGCGCCGAGGCAGTTCTTC,CASSADRAGAPRQFF
TRBJ1-5,NA,NA,TRBV13,TGTGCCAGCAGCTTAGGCAGGAGCAATCAGCCCCAGCATTTT,CASSLGRSNQPQHF